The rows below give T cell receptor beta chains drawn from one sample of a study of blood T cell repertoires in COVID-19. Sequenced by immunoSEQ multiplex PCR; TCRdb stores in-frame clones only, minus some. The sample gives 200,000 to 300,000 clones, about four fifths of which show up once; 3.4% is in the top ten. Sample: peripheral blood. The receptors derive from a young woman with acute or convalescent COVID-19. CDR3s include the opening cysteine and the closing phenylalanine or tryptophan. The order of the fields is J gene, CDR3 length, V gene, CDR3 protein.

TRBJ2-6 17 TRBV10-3 CAISESQRLHGANVLTF
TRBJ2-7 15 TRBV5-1 CASSEKAGGFYEQYF
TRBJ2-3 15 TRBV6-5 CASSYSREAVDTQYF
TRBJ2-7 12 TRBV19 CASSRGGSEQYF
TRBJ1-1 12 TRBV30 CAAVLRYTEAFF
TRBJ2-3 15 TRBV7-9 CASSPRRAGGDTQYF
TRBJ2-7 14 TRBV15 CATSRGTPPYEQYF
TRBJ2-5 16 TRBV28 CASSLWDSEYQETQYF
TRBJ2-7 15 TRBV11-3 CASSSTTSGNYEQYF
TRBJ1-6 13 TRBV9 CASSVESGRPLHF
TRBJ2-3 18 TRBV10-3 CAISEPQPGTKGTDTQYF
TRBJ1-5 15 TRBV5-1 CASSLDTGVNQPQHF
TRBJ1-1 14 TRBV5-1 CASSLVGGQTEAFF
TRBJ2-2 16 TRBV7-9 CASSSPGLAGPGELFF
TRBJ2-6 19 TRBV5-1 CASRRSRDRVSSGANVLTF
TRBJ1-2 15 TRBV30 CAWSRRRQGAGGYTF
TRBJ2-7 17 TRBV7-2 CASSLRVGAGGSNEQYF
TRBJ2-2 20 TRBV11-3 CASSLELGSTGQSNTGELFF
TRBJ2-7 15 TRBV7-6 CASSSRLGGSYEQYF
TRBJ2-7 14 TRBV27 CASSSLAGEVEQYF
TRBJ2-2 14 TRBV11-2 CASSFGGGTGELFF
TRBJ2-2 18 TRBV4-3 CASSQDLVLAGYTGELFF
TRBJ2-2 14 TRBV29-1 CSVETGASGGELFF
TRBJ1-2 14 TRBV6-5 CASTHRGKGYGYTF
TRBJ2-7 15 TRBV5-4 CASSFGSYSSYEQYF
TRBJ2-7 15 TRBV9 CASSAQPGHSYEQYF
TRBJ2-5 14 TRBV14 CASSPSAGAKTQYF
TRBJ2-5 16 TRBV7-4 CASSLDGTDSQETQYF
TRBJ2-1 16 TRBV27 CASSRLAGGPNNEQFF
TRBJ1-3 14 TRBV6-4 CASSVQGARNTIYF
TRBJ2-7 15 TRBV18 CASSPGLAGGRGQYF
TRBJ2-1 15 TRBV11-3 CASSIAGSSYNEQFF
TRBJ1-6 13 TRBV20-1 CSASGQSYSPLHF
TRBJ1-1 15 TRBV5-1 CASSTAAGMDTEAFF
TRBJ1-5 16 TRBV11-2 CASSLKSGDSNQPQHF
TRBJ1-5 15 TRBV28 CASSLGDTSNQPQHF
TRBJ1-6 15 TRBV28 CASSFPRVLNSPLHF
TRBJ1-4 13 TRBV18 CASSLSDSEKLFF
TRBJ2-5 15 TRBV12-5 CASGEGAAYQETQYF
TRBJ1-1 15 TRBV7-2 CASSLRQGVNTEAFF
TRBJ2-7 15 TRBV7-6 CASSYGQGSTYEQYF
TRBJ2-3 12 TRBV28 CASSLPPDTQYF
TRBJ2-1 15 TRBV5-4 CASTLAGVSYNEQFF
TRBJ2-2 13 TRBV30 CAWNTVSTGELFF
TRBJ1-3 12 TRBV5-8 CASDHRVNTIYF
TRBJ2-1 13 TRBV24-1 CATRVGTGGEQFF
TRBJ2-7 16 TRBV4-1 CASSQGTGTRLDEQYF
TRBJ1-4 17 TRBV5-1 CASSAGLLDLANEKLFF
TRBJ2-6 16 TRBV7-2 CASSLATGTGANVLTF